A selection of T cell receptor beta chains follows, all from one sample in a study of blood T cell repertoires in COVID-19. Sequencing was performed with immunoSEQ multiplex PCR; in TCRdb, only in-frame clones are kept and a portion is missing. There are about 180,000 clones in the sample; around 85% occur only once, and 6.2% lies in the top ten. The sample taken for sequencing was PBMCs or T cells enriched from blood (not recorded which). The receptors here all came from a man between 35 and 55 years old who had recovered from COVID-19. CDR3s include the opening cysteine and the closing phenylalanine or tryptophan. The order of the fields is clone size, V gene, D gene, CDR3 length, J gene, CDR3 protein, CDR3 DNA. A D gene is named only where the DNA matches it firmly. Clone size is not always given. Where it is, it says once, few, many or a class for expanded clones.

clone_size: NA
v_call: TRBV11-3
d_call: NA
cdr3_length: 13
j_call: TRBJ2-1
cdr3_aa: CASSLRITNEQFF
cdr3_nt: TGTGCCAGCAGCTTAAGAATAACAAATGAGCAGTTCTTC

clone_size: NA
v_call: TRBV9
d_call: TRBD1
cdr3_length: 16
j_call: TRBJ1-3
cdr3_aa: CASSPEGAGGLNTIYF
cdr3_nt: TGTGCCAGCAGCCCAGAGGGCGCAGGGGGTCTGAACACCATATATTTT

clone_size: NA
v_call: TRBV4-1
d_call: NA
cdr3_length: 17
j_call: TRBJ1-6
cdr3_aa: CASSQLDKVSLNSPLHF
cdr3_nt: TGCGCCAGCAGCCAACTGGACAAGGTTAGCCTTAATTCACCCCTCCACTTT

clone_size: few
v_call: TRBV5-4
d_call: NA
cdr3_length: 13
j_call: TRBJ1-1
cdr3_aa: CASSLQGNTEAFF
cdr3_nt: TGTGCCAGCAGCTTGCAGGGGAACACTGAAGCTTTCTTT

clone_size: NA
v_call: TRBV4-2
d_call: NA
cdr3_length: 14
j_call: TRBJ1-2
cdr3_aa: CASSPRRTNYGYTF
cdr3_nt: TGTGCCAGCAGCCCCCGCCGGACAAACTATGGCTACACCTTC

clone_size: once
v_call: TRBV27
d_call: TRBD1
cdr3_length: 13
j_call: TRBJ1-1
cdr3_aa: CASSLGTGSEAFF
cdr3_nt: TGTGCCAGCAGTTTAGGGACAGGCTCAGAAGCTTTCTTT

clone_size: NA
v_call: TRBV19
d_call: TRBD1
cdr3_length: 20
j_call: TRBJ1-5
cdr3_aa: CASSNRLTPGQGIGNQPQHF
cdr3_nt: TGTGCCAGTAGCAACCGCCTCACCCCGGGACAGGGGATTGGCAATCAGCCCCAGCATTTT

clone_size: NA
v_call: TRBV6-5
d_call: NA
cdr3_length: 15
j_call: TRBJ2-4
cdr3_aa: CASRGAVGHPNIQYF
cdr3_nt: TGTGCCAGCAGAGGGGCGGTGGGACACCCAAACATTCAGTACTTC

clone_size: NA
v_call: TRBV28
d_call: NA
cdr3_length: 15
j_call: TRBJ2-5
cdr3_aa: CASSFRSGLQETQYF
cdr3_nt: TGTGCCAGCAGTTTTCGGAGCGGATTACAAGAGACCCAGTACTTC

clone_size: NA
v_call: TRBV19
d_call: NA
cdr3_length: 14
j_call: TRBJ2-3
cdr3_aa: CASRPWGGADTQYF
cdr3_nt: TGTGCCAGTCGGCCGTGGGGGGGCGCAGATACGCAGTATTTT

clone_size: NA
v_call: TRBV29-1
d_call: TRBD1
cdr3_length: 12
j_call: TRBJ1-2
cdr3_aa: CSVDRGPNGYTF
cdr3_nt: TGCAGCGTCGACAGGGGGCCCAATGGCTACACCTTC

clone_size: NA
v_call: TRBV28
d_call: NA
cdr3_length: 14
j_call: TRBJ1-1
cdr3_aa: CASSKHSPGEGAFF
cdr3_nt: TGTGCCAGCAGTAAACACTCCCCAGGGGAGGGAGCTTTCTTT

clone_size: NA
v_call: TRBV10-1
d_call: NA
cdr3_length: 12
j_call: TRBJ2-7
cdr3_aa: CASSDTGYEQYF
cdr3_nt: TGCGCCAGCAGTGATACCGGCTACGAGCAGTACTTC

clone_size: NA
v_call: TRBV5-1
d_call: TRBD1
cdr3_length: 18
j_call: TRBJ1-1
cdr3_aa: CASSLASGTGVVDTEAFF
cdr3_nt: TGCGCCAGCAGCTTGGCTTCCGGGACAGGGGTGGTTGACACTGAAGCTTTCTTT

clone_size: NA
v_call: TRBV11-2
d_call: TRBD1
cdr3_length: 14
j_call: TRBJ1-4
cdr3_aa: CASSPGTANEKLFF
cdr3_nt: TGTGCCAGCAGCCCCGGGACAGCTAATGAAAAACTGTTTTTT

clone_size: NA
v_call: TRBV7-8
d_call: NA
cdr3_length: 15
j_call: TRBJ2-6
cdr3_aa: CASSYKNSGANVLTF
cdr3_nt: TGTGCCAGCAGCTACAAGAACTCTGGGGCCAACGTCCTGACTTTC

clone_size: NA
v_call: TRBV29-1
d_call: TRBD2
cdr3_length: 14
j_call: TRBJ2-3
cdr3_aa: CSVVVSGSGDTQYF
cdr3_nt: TGCAGCGTTGTTGTTAGCGGGAGTGGAGATACGCAGTATTTT

clone_size: once
v_call: TRBV6-1
d_call: TRBD1
cdr3_length: 14
j_call: TRBJ2-7
cdr3_aa: CASSWTGGLGEQYF
cdr3_nt: TGTGCCAGCAGTTGGACAGGGGGCTTAGGAGAGCAGTACTTC

clone_size: NA
v_call: TRBV6-5
d_call: TRBD1
cdr3_length: 15
j_call: TRBJ1-4
cdr3_aa: CASKTGADYNEKLFF
cdr3_nt: TGTGCCAGCAAAACAGGGGCGGATTACAATGAAAAACTGTTTTTT

clone_size: few
v_call: TRBV27
d_call: TRBD1
cdr3_length: 12
j_call: TRBJ1-1
cdr3_aa: CASSRQGTEAFF
cdr3_nt: TGTGCCAGCAGTCGACAGGGGACTGAAGCTTTCTTT

clone_size: NA
v_call: TRBV29-1
d_call: TRBD1
cdr3_length: 14
j_call: TRBJ1-1
cdr3_aa: CSVESQGGYTEAFF
cdr3_nt: TGCAGCGTTGAATCTCAGGGGGGCTACACTGAAGCTTTCTTT

clone_size: NA
v_call: TRBV28
d_call: TRBD2
cdr3_length: 18
j_call: TRBJ2-6
cdr3_aa: CASSFETSDKSGANVLTF
cdr3_nt: TGTGCCAGCAGTTTCGAGACTAGCGACAAATCTGGGGCCAACGTCCTGACTTTC

clone_size: few
v_call: TRBV6-5
d_call: TRBD1
cdr3_length: 15
j_call: TRBJ2-3
cdr3_aa: CASSYSGQGSDTQYF
cdr3_nt: TGTGCCAGCAGTTACTCGGGACAGGGGTCGGATACGCAGTATTTT

clone_size: NA
v_call: TRBV5-1
d_call: NA
cdr3_length: 12
j_call: TRBJ2-3
cdr3_aa: CASSLAQDTQYF
cdr3_nt: TGCGCCAGCAGCTTGGCCCAAGATACGCAGTATTTT

clone_size: NA
v_call: TRBV18
d_call: NA
cdr3_length: 14
j_call: TRBJ1-2
cdr3_aa: CASSRGQSSYGYTF
cdr3_nt: TGTGCCAGCTCACGTGGACAGTCCTCCTATGGCTACACCTTC

clone_size: NA
v_call: TRBV12-3/TRBV12-4
d_call: NA
cdr3_length: 11
j_call: TRBJ1-1
cdr3_aa: CASSRTVGAFF
cdr3_nt: TGTGCCAGCAGCCGGACAGTCGGAGCTTTCTTT

clone_size: few
v_call: TRBV30
d_call: TRBD1
cdr3_length: 15
j_call: TRBJ1-2
cdr3_aa: CAWLLIGQGFYGYTF
cdr3_nt: TGTGCCTGGCTTCTTATCGGACAGGGGTTCTATGGCTACACCTTC

clone_size: NA
v_call: TRBV6-5
d_call: NA
cdr3_length: 14
j_call: TRBJ1-6
cdr3_aa: CASNRRQYNSPLHF
cdr3_nt: TGTGCCAGCAATAGGCGACAGTATAATTCACCCCTCCACTTT

clone_size: NA
v_call: TRBV29-1
d_call: TRBD1
cdr3_length: 13
j_call: TRBJ2-7
cdr3_aa: CSVGGQGGYEQYF
cdr3_nt: TGCAGCGTTGGGGGACAGGGGGGCTACGAGCAGTACTTC

clone_size: once
v_call: TRBV5-1
d_call: NA
cdr3_length: 14
j_call: TRBJ1-3
cdr3_aa: CASSGDSSGNTIYF
cdr3_nt: TGCGCCAGCAGCGGGGACTCCTCTGGAAACACCATATATTTT